A single TCR beta chain is shown here with its context. The antigen is undetermined. The germline gives CDR1 SGDLS, CDR2 YYNGEE. With 0 bases removed from V and 4 bases from J, the gap between germline ends came to 11 bases. The CDR3 totals 15 residues. This PCR relied on a set of 60 Vbeta primers and 13 Jbeta primers. How the authors handled the data: Among the unique TCR beta chains that a later analysis counted, about 81 million in all, 10 million to 13 million were shared. Repertoires were generated with immunoSEQ multiplex PCR, while TCRdb's copy carries only in-frame clones and drops some. That table supplies the V and J calls and clone size; D and trimming were determined from the DNA. The table has roughly 100,000 clones, about 83% seen once. These data belong to a study of cytomegalovirus exposure and HLA in healthy donors. Background on the study: About 83 million unique TCRs from HLA-typed donors made up an early data release. Study-level results: Later analysis identified 16,000 or so TCR beta sequences associated with HLA alleles, using a false discovery rate threshold of 0.05. Most likely, a cluster of highly shared sequence variants arose as a sequencing artifact.

The receptor's source is a female donor in good health and CMV-seropositive. V is TRBV9 and J is TRBJ2-1, with D possibly matching TRBD2 (6 bases). The sample comprised PBMCs. This CDR3 is CASSVAGETYNEQFF. As DNA, the CDR3 is TGTGCCAGCAGCGTAGCGGGAGAAACTTACAATGAGCAGTTCTTC. The full variable domain, its missing parts supplied by reference TRBV9 and TRBJ2-1, is DSGVTQTPKHLITATGQRVTLRCSPRSGDLSVYWYQQSLDQGLQFLIQYYNGEERAKGNILERFSAQQFPDLHSELNLSSLELGDSALYFCASSVAGETYNEQFFGPGTRLTVL.